The subject of this entry is one T cell receptor (beta chain). With random hexamers, roughly 0.5 to 1 ug RNA was reverse transcribed. Via MiXCR, TCRdb re-called the immunoSEQ multiplex PCR reads, giving one row per CDR3 protein. This table has 170,000 or so distinct CDR3 sequences, roughly 95% appearing once. The data were taken from a study of CD8 T cells in Susac syndrome. The multiple sclerosis control group comprised treatment-naive patients with stable or active relapsing-remitting disease. The sequence was obtained from a human donor with multiple sclerosis. Sequencing input: CD8+ T cells from PBMCs.

CDR3 amino acids: CASSHTAGVFEQFF. The CDR3 bases are TGTGCCAGCAGTCATACAGCGGGAGTCTTTGAGCAGTTCTTC. This sequence joins TRBV27 and TRBJ2-1, with 8 bases aligning to TRBD2. V lost 5 bases and J lost 9; bases outside the gene matches: 9. Germline V gene sequence: CDR1 MNHEY, CDR2 SMNVEV (reference sequence). CDR3 length equals 14 residues.